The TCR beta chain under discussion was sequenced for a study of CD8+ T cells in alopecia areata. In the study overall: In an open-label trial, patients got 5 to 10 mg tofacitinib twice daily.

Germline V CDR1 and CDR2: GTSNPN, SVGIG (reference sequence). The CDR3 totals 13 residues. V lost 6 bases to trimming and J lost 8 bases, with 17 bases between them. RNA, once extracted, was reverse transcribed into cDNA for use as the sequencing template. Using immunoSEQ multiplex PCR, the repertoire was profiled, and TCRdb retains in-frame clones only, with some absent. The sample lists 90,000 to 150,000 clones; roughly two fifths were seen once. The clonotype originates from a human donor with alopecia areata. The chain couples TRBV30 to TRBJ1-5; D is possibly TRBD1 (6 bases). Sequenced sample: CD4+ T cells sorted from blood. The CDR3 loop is CACGGNRDEPQHF. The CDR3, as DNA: TGTGCCTGCGGGGGTAACAGGGACGAGCCCCAGCATTTT.